Described below is a single TCR beta chain sequence and its context. What it binds is not known. The CDR3 consists of 18 residues. V lost 0 bases and J lost 1, with 16 bases in between. Germline assignment: CDR1 SGHRS and CDR2 YFSETQ. TCRdb's copy holds only in-frame clones and misses some; the assay was immunoSEQ multiplex PCR. The sample holds approximately 150,000 clones, almost 85% seen once. This sample is part of a study of cytomegalovirus exposure and HLA in healthy donors. Study-level findings and limits: In vitro work confirmed that a few CMV-associated chains recognize CMV antigens. Some TCR beta chains (around 180 of them) were listed as cytomegalovirus-associated.

The rearrangement uses TRBV5-1 and TRBJ1-4; D not resolved. This sequence was found in a man aged 25-45 years in good health and CMV-seropositive. The specimen was PBMCs. The CDR3 loop is CASSLVASLSGTNEKLFF. CDR3 sequence (DNA): TGCGCCAGCAGCTTGGTGGCCTCATTATCAGGAACTAATGAAAAACTGTTTTTT.